The source of this T cell receptor (beta chain) is a study of technical replicates of blood from a few donors. Data came from immunoSEQ multiplex PCR; TCRdb stores just in-frame clones and leaves some out. Of nearly 80,000 clones listed, roughly 93% are singletons. The CDR3 has 13 residues. Between the trimmed V and J ends, which lost 0 bases and 6 bases, there was a span of 8 bases. Germline V CDR1 and CDR2: SGHNT, YENEEA. Specimen: T cells isolated from PBMCs. The receptor was derived from a human donor in good health. This chain links TRBV11-3 with TRBJ1-1; D gene uncertain. This chain's CDR3 is CASSLDGEAEAFF. CDR3 DNA sequence: TGTGCCAGCAGCTTAGATGGGGAGGCTGAAGCTTTCTTT.